The 28 T cell receptor beta chains below were found in one sample sequenced in a study of blood T cells in healthy people across ages. With a J-beta primer mix and a sample-barcoded 5' primer, a second PCR ran roughly 6 to 11 cycles. Each CDR3 protein gets one entry after TCRdb re-called the 5' RACE reads with MiXCR. The sample records about 730,000 distinct CDR3 sequences, more than 40% being singletons. Sequenced: blood. The receptor set was obtained from a woman aged 55-69 years in good health.

The rearrangement joins TRBV2 to TRBJ2-7, with TRBD2 matching over 9 bases. CDR3 size: 13 residues. Losses at the gene ends were 11 bases for V and 5 bases for J; bases not matched to a gene: 10. Germline values: CDR1 SNHLY, CDR2 FYNNEI. This CDR3 is CAGHRGGENEQYF. CDR3 nucleotides: TGTGCCGGCCACCGCGGGGGGGAAAACGAGCAGTACTTC.

The rearrangement joins TRBV20-1 to TRBJ2-1, with a weak D call TRBD2 (5 bases). CDR3 length: 14 residues. V was shortened by 0 bases and J by 2 bases, with 8 bases between the two germline ends. Germline V gene sequence: CDR1 DFQATT, CDR2 SNEGSKA (reference sequence). The CDR3 sequence: CSARDPSTYNEQFF. The CDR3 region has the DNA TGCAGTGCTAGAGATCCTAGCACCTACAATGAGCAGTTCTTC.

This clonotype was detected a few times. The chain is built from TRBV18 and TRBJ2-1; 12 bases map to TRBD2. Germline V gene data show CDR1 as KGHSH and CDR2 as LQKENI. There are 16 residues in the CDR3. V was pared by 4 bases and J by 2 bases, with 3 bases of the junction left unmatched. The CDR3 DNA sequence: TGTGCCAGCTCACGATCTAGCGGGAGGGCCTACAATGAGCAGTTCTTC. Translation: CASSRSSGRAYNEQFF.

The rearrangement links TRBV5-1 to TRBJ1-1; D perhaps matches TRBD1 (6 bases). V was clipped by 4 bases and J by 4 bases, with 20 bases between them. CDR1 and CDR2 (germline): SGHRS, YFSETQ. CDR3 length: 16 residues. Written as DNA, the CDR3 is TGCGCCAGCAGCAGGCAGGGGACGTTTGAGGTCACTGAAGCTTTCTTT. Its protein is CASSRQGTFEVTEAFF.

The chain combines TRBV9 with TRBJ1-2; weak D call: TRBD1 (6 bases). With 3 bases removed from V and 0 bases from J, the gap between germline ends came to 12 bases. The CDR3 totals 15 residues. Germline V gene data show CDR1 as SGDLS and CDR2 as YYNGEE. CDR3 sequence: CASSAGQSANYGYTF. As DNA, the CDR3 is TGTGCCAGCAGCGCCGGACAGTCAGCTAACTATGGCTACACCTTC.

This chain connects TRBV5-1 to TRBJ2-1, with D possibly matching TRBD1 (5 bases). The ends were cut back, 4 bases at V and 0 bases at J, with 14 bases in the middle. Germline assignment: CDR1 SGHRS and CDR2 YFSETQ. This CDR3 is 16 amino acids long. For the CDR3, the DNA is TGCGCCAGCAGCCGCCAGCTAGACAGCTCCTACAATGAGCAGTTCTTC. Amino acid sequence: CASSRQLDSSYNEQFF.

V and J are TRBV4-2 and TRBJ1-6; D call uncertain. CDR3 length equals 14 residues. The germline V gene encodes CDR1 LGHNA and CDR2 YNFKEQ. V lost 1 base and J 14 bases, leaving 15 bases between the germline ends. The CDR3 here is CASSQVDASKALHF. The DNA of the CDR3 is TGTGCCAGCAGCCAAGTGGACGCCTCGAAAGCCCTCCACTTT.

V and J are TRBV20-1 and TRBJ2-2; D not resolved. Germline CDR1 reads DFQATT; CDR2 reads SNEGSKA (reference sequence). The CDR3 sequence is 15 residues long. Trimming took off 3 bases at V and 4 bases at J, with 15 bases between the two ends. CDR3: CSASNPRSTTGELFF. The DNA for the CDR3 is TGCAGTGCTAGTAATCCCCGTAGTACCACCGGGGAGCTGTTTTTT.

V gene TRBV7-2 combines with J gene TRBJ1-1; no definite D call. The CDR3 runs 15 residues. Between the trimmed V and J ends, which lost 5 bases and 0 bases, there was a span of 13 bases. Germline CDR1 SGHTA, CDR2 FQGNSA. CDR3 residues: CASSVIANLNTEAFF. The CDR3 DNA sequence: TGTGCCAGCAGCGTCATAGCTAACCTGAACACTGAAGCTTTCTTT.

As for this clonotype: A read error may be the cause here, since a much bigger clone is one base away. This rearrangement joins TRBV29-1 to TRBJ2-1, with TRBD1 identical over 11 bases. This CDR3 comprises 14 residues. CDR1 and CDR2 from the germline V gene are SQVTM and ANQGSEA. V trimming: 7 bases; J trimming: 10 bases; junction bases outside the gene matches: 12. In DNA, the CDR3 is TGCAGCGCGAACTTCGGGACAGGGGGTTACGAGCAGTTCTTC. It encodes CSANFGTGGYEQFF.

This clonotype was seen a handful of times. The chain links TRBV9 to TRBJ2-3, with TRBD1 matching 7 bases. The CDR3 has 15 amino acids. Per the germline V gene, CDR1 is SGDLS and CDR2 is YYNGEE. J gave up 1 base and V 2 bases, and 4 bases lay outside the gene matches. As DNA, the CDR3 is TGTGCCAGCAGCGTCGACAGGGTGGGCACAGATACGCAGTATTTT. Amino acids: CASSVDRVGTDTQYF.

The chain combines TRBV12-3 or TRBV12-4 with TRBJ2-7; either TRBD1 or TRBD2 may supply D (5 bases each). There are 15 residues in the CDR3. Trimming cost V 4 bases and J 2 bases, with 15 bases left between them. CDR3 sequence: CASSSQRDGAYEQYF. DNA of the CDR3: TGTGCCAGCAGTTCACAGAGGGACGGGGCCTACGAGCAGTACTTC.

The rearrangement links TRBV4-2 to TRBJ2-2; TRBD2 aligns across 8 bases. The trim removed 2 bases at V and 2 bases at J, leaving 16 bases unmatched. This CDR3 region has 20 residues. The germline gives CDR1 LGHNA, CDR2 YNFKEQ. CDR3 DNA sequence: TGTGCCAGCAGCCAATCTTCCTTGCGGGAGGCCCTCCTAAACACCGGGGAGCTGTTTTTT. Its translation is CASSQSSLREALLNTGELFF.

There are many counts of this clonotype. The chain combines TRBV4-2 with TRBJ2-7, with 8 nucleotides matching TRBD1. This CDR3 is built from 14 residues. V was pared by 1 base and J by 5 bases, with 4 bases of the junction left unmatched. The germline CDR1 and CDR2 sequences are LGHNA and YNFKEQ. CDR3 in amino acids: CASSQGSDRDEQYF. For the CDR3, the DNA is TGTGCCAGCAGCCAAGGTTCGGACAGGGACGAGCAGTACTTC.

This clonotype was observed a handful of times. J is TRBJ1-1 and V is TRBV4-2; the D gene is possibly TRBD1 (5 bases). Per the germline V gene, CDR1 is LGHNA and CDR2 is YNFKEQ. There are 16 residues in the CDR3. Trimming removed 0 bases from V and 0 bases from J, with 11 bases in between. The CDR3, as DNA: TGTGCCAGCAGCCAAGAAAGGCCAGGGATGAACACTGAAGCTTTCTTT. It is translated as CASSQERPGMNTEAFF.

This clonotype has only a few counts. The rearrangement links TRBV4-3 to TRBJ1-5; perhaps TRBD1 as D (6 bases). Germline loops: CDR1 LGHNA, CDR2 YSLEER. Trimming removed 3 bases from V and 7 bases from J, with 16 bases in between. CDR3 length equals 15 residues. The CDR3 DNA sequence: TGCGCCAGCAGCCAGGACCCGACAGGTTCCCAGCCCCAGCATTTT. Translated, it gives CASSQDPTGSQPQHF.

This clonotype was counted between two and nine times. V and J are TRBV7-2 and TRBJ2-3, with D possibly being TRBD2 (5 bases). Per germline, CDR1 SGHTA and CDR2 FQGNSA. This CDR3 spans 16 amino acids. Trimming took off 0 bases at V and 6 bases at J, with 16 bases between the two ends. CDR3 coding DNA: TGTGCCAGCAGCTTAGCAGTTGCGGGTGGGTGGGATACGCAGTATTTT. This gives the protein CASSLAVAGGWDTQYF.

The table lists this clonotype with a few counts. The chain joins TRBV11-3 to TRBJ2-4; the D gene could be TRBD1 or TRBD2 (7 bases each). This CDR3 spans 16 amino acids. The germline V and J ends were trimmed by 3 bases and 0 bases, with 12 bases remaining between them. The germline V gene has CDR1 SGHNT and CDR2 YENEEA. The CDR3 DNA sequence: TGTGCCAGCAGCTTGGGAGGGGGCGCAGCCAAAAACATTCAGTACTTC. Its translation: CASSLGGGAAKNIQYF. Drawing the rest from reference TRBV11-3 and TRBJ2-4, the complete variable domain is EAGVVQSPRYKIIEKKQPVAFWCNPISGHNTLYWYLQNLGQGPELLIRYENEEAVDDSQLPKDRFSAERLKGVDSTLKIQPAELGDSAVYLCASSLGGGAAKNIQYFGAGTRLSVL.

V usage is TRBV4-2 and J usage is TRBJ1-1; D is ambiguous. The ends were cut back, 1 base at V and 3 bases at J, with 12 bases in the middle. The germline CDR1 and CDR2 sequences are LGHNA and YNFKEQ. The CDR3 contains 15 residues. CDR3: CASSQAHESDTEAFF. The CDR3 DNA reads as TGTGCCAGCAGCCAAGCCCACGAATCGGACACTGAAGCTTTCTTT.

This clonotype was observed a handful of times. CDR3 region: CATSSAGQSYEQYF. Written as DNA, the CDR3 is TGTGCCACCAGTTCGGCAGGTCAGTCCTACGAGCAGTACTTC. V is TRBV24-1 and J is TRBJ2-7; D gene ambiguous. This CDR3 contains 14 residues. The germline V gene encodes CDR1 KGHDR and CDR2 SFDVKD. Between the trimmed V and J ends, which lost 6 bases and 1 base, there was a span of 12 bases.

This chain connects TRBV20-1 to TRBJ1-5; D remains unclear. Trimming removed 3 bases from V and 7 bases from J, with 16 bases in between. The germline V gene encodes CDR1 DFQATT and CDR2 SNEGSKA (reference sequence). The CDR3 extends over 14 amino acids. The CDR3 protein is CSARRPTVSQPQHF. Written as DNA, the CDR3 is TGCAGTGCTAGGAGGCCGACGGTCAGCCAGCCCCAGCATTTT.

This clonotype occurred a few times. The chain is built from TRBV9 and TRBJ2-7, with D perhaps matching TRBD1 (6 bases). V lost 3 bases, J lost 2 bases, and 18 bases lay in between. The CDR3 contains 16 residues. Per germline, CDR1 SGDLS and CDR2 YYNGEE. Written as DNA, the CDR3 is TGTGCCAGCAGCGCCCCTCGAGACAGGCCCACCTACGAGCAGTACTTC. Translated: CASSAPRDRPTYEQYF.

The table lists this clonotype with a few counts. The V and J genes are TRBV12-5 and TRBJ1-4; 8 bases line up with TRBD1. V was clipped by 5 bases and J by 4 bases; unmatched bases: 6. CDR3 length: 15 residues. The germline V gene has CDR1 LGHNT and CDR2 FRNRAP. CDR3 amino acids: CASGPDRGRNEKLFF. The CDR3, as DNA: TGTGCTAGTGGTCCTGACAGGGGCCGTAATGAAAAACTGTTTTTT.

The chain is built from TRBV30 and TRBJ1-6; maybe TRBD1 (6 bases). CDR3 length: 16 residues. Germline loops: CDR1 GTSNPN, CDR2 SVGIG (reference sequence). Trimming left V 6 bases short and J 11 bases short, with 26 bases between. The CDR3 bases are TGTGCCTGCAGAGACTTTCCGGGCCGAGGGGGAGCACCCCTCCACTTT. Translated: CACRDFPGRGGAPLHF.

In its sample, this clonotype was seen a few times. The chain combines TRBV5-1 with TRBJ2-1, with D perhaps TRBD2 (7 bases). TRBJ2-7 explains the end of the DNA better; the J call may be wrong. The CDR3 consists of 16 residues. Looked up from germline, CDR1 is SGHRS and CDR2 is YFSETQ. The CDR3 region is CASSNRGGASYNEQYF. The CDR3, as DNA: TGCGCCAGCAGCAATCGTGGGGGGGCGTCCTACAATGAGCAGTACTTC.

This clonotype has more than one count but fewer than ten. The chain uses TRBV3-1 and TRBJ2-5, with 7 bases matching TRBD1. The CDR3 is made up of 14 amino acids. In germline, CDR1 is LGHDT, CDR2 YNNKEL (reference sequence). The V and J ends lost 4 bases and 2 bases, in that order; junction bases with no gene match: 4. CDR3 protein: CASSPRDRQETQYF. The CDR3 bases are TGTGCCAGCAGCCCCCGGGACAGACAAGAGACCCAGTACTTC.

The chain combines TRBV7-6 with TRBJ2-3, with 9 bases identical to TRBD2. The CDR3 consists of 15 residues. CDR1 and CDR2 from the germline V gene are SGHVS and FNYEAQ. V lost 4 bases to trimming and J lost 2 bases; unmatched junction nucleotides: 4. The CDR3 sequence: CASSSSGAATDTQYF. DNA of the CDR3: TGTGCCAGCAGCTCTAGCGGGGCAGCCACAGATACGCAGTATTTT.

The chain couples TRBV6-5 to TRBJ2-3; unclear D gene. This CDR3 has 18 residues. CDR1 and CDR2 from the germline V gene are MNHEY and SVGAGI. V dropped 0 bases and J dropped 2 bases, with 18 bases sitting between them. CDR3 region: CASSYSSPGRPPTDTQYF. The CDR3 nucleotides read TGTGCCAGCAGTTACTCATCCCCAGGCCGACCCCCCACAGATACGCAGTATTTT.